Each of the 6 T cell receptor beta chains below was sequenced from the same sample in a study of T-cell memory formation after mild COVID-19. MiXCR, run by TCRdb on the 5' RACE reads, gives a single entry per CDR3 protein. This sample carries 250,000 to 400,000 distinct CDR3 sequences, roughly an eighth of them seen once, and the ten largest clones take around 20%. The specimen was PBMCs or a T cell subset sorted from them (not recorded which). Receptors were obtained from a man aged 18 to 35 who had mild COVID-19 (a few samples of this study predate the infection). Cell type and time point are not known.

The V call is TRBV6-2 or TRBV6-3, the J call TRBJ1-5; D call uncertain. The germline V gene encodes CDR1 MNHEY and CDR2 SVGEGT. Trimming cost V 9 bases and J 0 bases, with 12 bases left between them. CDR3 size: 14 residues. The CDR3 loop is CASNDGDSNQPQHF. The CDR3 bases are TGTGCCAGTAACGACGGAGATAGCAATCAGCCCCAGCATTTT.

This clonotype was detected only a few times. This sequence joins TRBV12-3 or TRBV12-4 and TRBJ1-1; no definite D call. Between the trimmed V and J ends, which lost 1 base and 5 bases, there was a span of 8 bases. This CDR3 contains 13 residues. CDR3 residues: CASSLGWQTEAFF. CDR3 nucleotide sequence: TGTGCCAGCAGTTTAGGCTGGCAGACTGAAGCTTTCTTT.

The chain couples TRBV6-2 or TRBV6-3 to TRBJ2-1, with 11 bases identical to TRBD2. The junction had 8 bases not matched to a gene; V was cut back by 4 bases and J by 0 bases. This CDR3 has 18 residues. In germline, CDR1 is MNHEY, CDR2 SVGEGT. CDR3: CASSFLAGGPSSYNEQFF. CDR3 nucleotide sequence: TGTGCCAGCAGTTTCCTAGCGGGGGGCCCGAGCTCCTACAATGAGCAGTTCTTC.

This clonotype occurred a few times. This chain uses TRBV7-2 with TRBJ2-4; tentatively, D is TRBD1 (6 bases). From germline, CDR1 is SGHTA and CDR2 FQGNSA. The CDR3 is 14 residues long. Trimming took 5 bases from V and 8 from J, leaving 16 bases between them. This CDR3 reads CASSLGTRGYIQYF. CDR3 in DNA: TGTGCCAGCAGCCTAGGGACAAGGGGGTACATTCAGTACTTC.

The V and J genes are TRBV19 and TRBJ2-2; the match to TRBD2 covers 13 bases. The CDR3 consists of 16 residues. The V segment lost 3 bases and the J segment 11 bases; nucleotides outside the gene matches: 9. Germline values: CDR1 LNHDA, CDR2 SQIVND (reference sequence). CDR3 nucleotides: TGTGCCAGTAGTATCGGACTAGCGGGGGTCATGCGAGAGCTGTTTTTT. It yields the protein CASSIGLAGVMRELFF.

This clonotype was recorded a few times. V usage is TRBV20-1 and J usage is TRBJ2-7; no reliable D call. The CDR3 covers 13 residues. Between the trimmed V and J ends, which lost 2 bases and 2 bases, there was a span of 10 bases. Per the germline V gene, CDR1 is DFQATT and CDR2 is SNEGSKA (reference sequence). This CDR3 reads CSARKVPTYEQYV. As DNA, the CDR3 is TGCAGTGCTAGAAAAGTCCCAACCTACGAGCAGTACGTC.